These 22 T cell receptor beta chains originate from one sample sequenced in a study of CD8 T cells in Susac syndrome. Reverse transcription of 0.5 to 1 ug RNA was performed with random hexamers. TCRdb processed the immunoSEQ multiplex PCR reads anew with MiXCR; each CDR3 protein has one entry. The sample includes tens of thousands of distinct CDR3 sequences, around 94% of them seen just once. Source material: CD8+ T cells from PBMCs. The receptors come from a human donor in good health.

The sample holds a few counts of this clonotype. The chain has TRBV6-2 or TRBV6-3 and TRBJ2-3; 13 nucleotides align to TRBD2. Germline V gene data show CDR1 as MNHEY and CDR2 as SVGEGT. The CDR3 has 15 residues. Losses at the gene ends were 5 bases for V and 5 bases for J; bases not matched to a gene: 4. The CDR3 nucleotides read TGTGCCAGCAGTCCTGGACTAGCGGGGGAAGATACGCAGTATTTT. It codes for CASSPGLAGEDTQYF.

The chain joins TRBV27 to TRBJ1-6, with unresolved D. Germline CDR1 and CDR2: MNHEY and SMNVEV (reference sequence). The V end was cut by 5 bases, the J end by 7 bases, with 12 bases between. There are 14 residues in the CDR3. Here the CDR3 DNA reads TGTGCCAGCAGTCGTTACCCGGACAATTCACCCCTCCACTTT. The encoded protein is CASSRYPDNSPLHF.

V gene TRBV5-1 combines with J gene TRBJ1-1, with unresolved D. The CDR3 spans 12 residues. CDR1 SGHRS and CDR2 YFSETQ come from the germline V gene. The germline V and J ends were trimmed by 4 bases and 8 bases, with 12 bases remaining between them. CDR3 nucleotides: TGCGCCAGCAGCCAACCGGGAGTGGAAGCTTTCTTT. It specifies CASSQPGVEAFF.

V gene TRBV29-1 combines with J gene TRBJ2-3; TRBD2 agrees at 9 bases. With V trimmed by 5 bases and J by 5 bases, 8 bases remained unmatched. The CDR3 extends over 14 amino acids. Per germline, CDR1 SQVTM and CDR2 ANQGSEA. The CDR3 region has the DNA TGCAGCGTTCCCCTGCGGGGGGGGATAGATACGCAGTATTTT. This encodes CSVPLRGGIDTQYF.

The CDR3, as DNA: TGCGCCAGCAGTCCCGGGACCGTCCCCCCCACCGGGGAGCTGTTTTTT. As protein: CASSPGTVPPTGELFF. The chain employs TRBV23-1 and TRBJ2-2; perhaps D is TRBD1 or TRBD2 (5 bases each). TRBV23-1 is reported as an ORF; its role is uncertain. V was clipped by 4 bases and J by 4 bases, with 16 bases between them. CDR3 size: 16 residues.

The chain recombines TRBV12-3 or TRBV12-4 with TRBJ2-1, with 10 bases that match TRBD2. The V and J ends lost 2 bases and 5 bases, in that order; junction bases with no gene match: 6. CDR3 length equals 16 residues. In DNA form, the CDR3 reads TGTGCCAGCAGTTTAATGCGTCTAGCGGGGGACAATGAGCAGTTCTTC. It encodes CASSLMRLAGDNEQFF.

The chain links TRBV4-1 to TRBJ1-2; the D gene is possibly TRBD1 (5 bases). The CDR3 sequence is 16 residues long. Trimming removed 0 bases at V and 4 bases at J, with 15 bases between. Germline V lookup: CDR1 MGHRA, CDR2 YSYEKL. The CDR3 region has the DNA TGCGCCAGCAGCCAAGATCTAGGGGATAGTGGCTATGGCTACACCTTC. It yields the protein CASSQDLGDSGYGYTF.

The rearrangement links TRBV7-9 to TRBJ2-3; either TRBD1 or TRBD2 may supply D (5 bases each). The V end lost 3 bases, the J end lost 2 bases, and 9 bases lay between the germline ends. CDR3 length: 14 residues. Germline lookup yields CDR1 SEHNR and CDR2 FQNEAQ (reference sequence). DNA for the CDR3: TGTGCCAGCAGCTTGGGGGACCTCACAGATACGCAGTATTTT. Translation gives CASSLGDLTDTQYF.

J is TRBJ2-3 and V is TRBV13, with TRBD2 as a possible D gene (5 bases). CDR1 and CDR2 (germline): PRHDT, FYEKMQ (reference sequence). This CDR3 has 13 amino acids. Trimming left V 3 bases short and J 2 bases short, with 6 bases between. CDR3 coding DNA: TGTGCCAGCAGCTTGGGAGACACAGATACGCAGTATTTT. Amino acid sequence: CASSLGDTDTQYF.

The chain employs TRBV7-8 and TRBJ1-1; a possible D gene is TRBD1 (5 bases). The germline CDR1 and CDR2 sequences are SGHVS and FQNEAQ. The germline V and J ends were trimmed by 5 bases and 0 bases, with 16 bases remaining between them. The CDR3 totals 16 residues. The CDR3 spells CASSLPGLGMNTEAFF. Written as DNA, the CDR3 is TGTGCCAGCAGCCTCCCGGGACTGGGAATGAACACTGAAGCTTTCTTT.

The CDR3 DNA reads TGTGCCAGCAGCCAAGATTCACCAGGGTTGTCTGGCTACACCTTC. Translating gives CASSQDSPGLSGYTF. The chain joins TRBV3-1 to TRBJ1-2, with a possible D match to TRBD1 (5 bases). Germline assignment: CDR1 LGHDT and CDR2 YNNKEL (reference sequence). V was shortened by 0 bases and J by 7 bases, with 15 bases between the two germline ends. The CDR3 totals 15 residues. The whole variable domain, remainder taken from reference TRBV3-1 and TRBJ1-2, is DTAVSQTPKYLVTQMGNDKSIKCEQNLGHDTMYWYKQDSKKFLKIMFSYNNKELIINETVPNRFSPKSPDKAHLNLHINSLELGDSAVYFCASSQDSPGLSGYTFGSGTRLTVV.

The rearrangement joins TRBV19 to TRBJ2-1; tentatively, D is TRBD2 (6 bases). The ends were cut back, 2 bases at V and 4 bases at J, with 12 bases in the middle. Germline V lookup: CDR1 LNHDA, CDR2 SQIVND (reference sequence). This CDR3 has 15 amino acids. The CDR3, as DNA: TGTGCCAGTAGTATACGAGGAGGGGATTACAATGAGCAGTTCTTC. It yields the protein CASSIRGGDYNEQFF. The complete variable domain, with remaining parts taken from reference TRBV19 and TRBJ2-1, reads DGGITQSPKYLFRKEGQNVTLSCEQNLNHDAMYWYRQDPGQGLRLIYYSQIVNDFQKGDIAEGYSVSREKKESFPLTVTSAQKNPTAFYLCASSIRGGDYNEQFFGPGTRLTVL.

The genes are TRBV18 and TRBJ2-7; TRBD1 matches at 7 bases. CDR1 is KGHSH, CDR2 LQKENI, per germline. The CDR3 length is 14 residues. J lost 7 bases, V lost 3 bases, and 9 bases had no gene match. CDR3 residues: CASSPGTGVGEQYF. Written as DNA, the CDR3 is TGTGCCAGCTCACCCGGTACAGGGGTAGGGGAGCAGTACTTC.

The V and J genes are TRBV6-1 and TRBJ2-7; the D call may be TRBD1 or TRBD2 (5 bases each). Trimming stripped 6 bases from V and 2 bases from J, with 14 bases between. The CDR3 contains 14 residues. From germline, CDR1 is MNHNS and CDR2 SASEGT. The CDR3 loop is CASRNRDETYEQYV. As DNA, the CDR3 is TGTGCCAGCAGAAACCGGGACGAGACCTACGAGCAGTACGTC.

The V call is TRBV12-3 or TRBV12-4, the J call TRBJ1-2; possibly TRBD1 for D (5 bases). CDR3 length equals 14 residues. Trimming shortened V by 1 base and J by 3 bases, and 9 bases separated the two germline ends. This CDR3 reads CASSLGSTDYGYTF. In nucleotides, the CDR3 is TGTGCCAGCAGTTTAGGCTCGACAGACTATGGCTACACCTTC.

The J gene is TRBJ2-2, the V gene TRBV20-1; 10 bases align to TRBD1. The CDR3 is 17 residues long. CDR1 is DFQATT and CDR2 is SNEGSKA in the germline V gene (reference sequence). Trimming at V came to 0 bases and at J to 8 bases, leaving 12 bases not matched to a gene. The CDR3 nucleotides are TGCAGTGCTAGAGAGACAGGGGGCGGAATAACGAAGGGGGAGCTGTTTTTT. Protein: CSARETGGGITKGELFF.

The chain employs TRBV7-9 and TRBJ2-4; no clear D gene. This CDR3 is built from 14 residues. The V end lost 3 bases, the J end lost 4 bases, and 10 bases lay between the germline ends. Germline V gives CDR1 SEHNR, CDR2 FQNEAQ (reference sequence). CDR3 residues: CASSLSRAKNIQYF. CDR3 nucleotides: TGTGCCAGCAGCTTGAGCCGGGCTAAAAACATTCAGTACTTC.

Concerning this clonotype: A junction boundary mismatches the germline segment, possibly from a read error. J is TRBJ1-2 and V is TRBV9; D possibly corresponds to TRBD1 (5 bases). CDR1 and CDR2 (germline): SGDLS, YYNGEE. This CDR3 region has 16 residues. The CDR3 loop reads CASSVNPGTDNFGYTF. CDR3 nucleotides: TGTGCCAGCAGCGTCAATCCCGGGACGGATAACTTTGGCTACACCTTC.

CDR3 in amino acids: CASSQEPGSYGYTF. CDR3 nucleotides: TGCGCCAGCAGCCAAGAACCAGGGAGCTATGGCTACACCTTC. The rearrangement uses TRBV4-1 and TRBJ1-2, with D maybe TRBD1 (5 bases). CDR3 length equals 14 residues. CDR1 MGHRA and CDR2 YSYEKL come from the germline V gene. The V and J ends lost 0 bases and 4 bases respectively, with 9 bases between them.

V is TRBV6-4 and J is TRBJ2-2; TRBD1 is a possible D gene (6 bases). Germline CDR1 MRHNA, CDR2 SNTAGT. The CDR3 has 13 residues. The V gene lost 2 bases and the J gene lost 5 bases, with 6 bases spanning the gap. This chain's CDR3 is CASSDGQTGELFF. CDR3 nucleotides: TGTGCCAGCAGTGACGGACAGACCGGGGAGCTGTTTTTT.

The CDR3 DNA follows: TGTGCCAGCAGCCCTCCCAAACATAGCCCTGAGCAGTTCTTC. Translation: CASSPPKHSPEQFF. The gene calls are TRBV7-9 and TRBJ2-1; D gene unclear. Germline CDR1 SEHNR, CDR2 FQNEAQ (reference sequence). The CDR3 totals 14 residues. Trimming removed 5 bases from V and 9 bases from J, with 17 bases in between.

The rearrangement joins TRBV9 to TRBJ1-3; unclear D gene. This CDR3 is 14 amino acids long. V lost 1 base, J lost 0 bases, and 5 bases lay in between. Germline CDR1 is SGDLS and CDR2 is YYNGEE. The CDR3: CASSVFVSGNTIYF. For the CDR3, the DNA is TGTGCCAGCAGCGTATTTGTCTCTGGAAACACCATATATTTT.